Given below is one TCR beta chain in context. The data derive from a study of blood T cell repertoires in COVID-19. About the study: Whether acute or convalescent, the COVID-19 samples came from the United States, Italy and Spain.

Method: immunoSEQ multiplex PCR; TCRdb's copy keeps in-frame clones and lacks some. The sample lists about 28,000 clones; around 90% were seen once. The germline V and J ends were trimmed by 0 bases and 2 bases, with 11 bases remaining between them. Germline CDR1 is MGHRA and CDR2 is YSYEKL. The CDR3 totals 15 residues. The specimen sequenced was peripheral blood. The TCR sequence derives from a man in his 60s with active COVID-19. The V and J genes are TRBV4-1 and TRBJ2-7; D is unresolved. The CDR3, as DNA: TGCGCCAGCAGCCAAGAAGCTGGCGGAGCCTACGAGCAGTACTTC. Amino acid sequence: CASSQEAGGAYEQYF.